Below, one TCR beta chain is given with its context. These data originate in a study of T cell responses to AZD1222 COVID-19 vaccine. Measured with immunoSEQ multiplex PCR; TCRdb has only the in-frame clones, and not every one. The sample yields about 110,000 clones, approximately 89% seen once. This material consisted of peripheral blood, taken on day 0 of MenACWY control vaccination. The receptor was isolated from an adult in good health.

The CDR3 loop is CASSQVSLRAGRGYGYTF. The CDR3 bases are TGCGCCAGCAGCCAAGTGTCTCTCCGGGCAGGGCGGGGCTATGGCTACACCTTC. The V and J genes are TRBV4-1 and TRBJ1-2; possibly TRBD1 for D (5 bases). Germline V CDR1 and CDR2: MGHRA, YSYEKL. V was trimmed by 1 base and J by 4 bases, leaving 22 bases between them. This CDR3 region has 18 residues.